The 20 T cell receptor beta chains reported below all come from one sample, sequenced in a study of shared clonotypes between healthy human individuals (dated by TCRdb to the early 2020s). Library creation used the immunoSEQ multiplex PCR assay. TCRdb stores this immuneACCESS table with in-frame sequences only. Part of the clones is absent; in the studies checked, under half of the shortfall reflects unresolved V genes, and no reason is known for the rest. The sample yields about 1 million clones; roughly 74% were counted once. The top ten hold 0.4% to 0.55% of the sample. Input material: memory CD4+ T cells from PBMCs. The sample's cell subset or site label, in plain terms: CD45RA-negative fraction. The receptors were gathered from a man younger than 35 in good health. Some clones in this sample may be carry-over from other donors' samples.

The gene calls are TRBV18 and TRBJ1-1; maybe TRBD1 (5 bases). The CDR3 totals 16 residues. CDR1 and CDR2 from the germline V gene are KGHSH and LQKENI. With 3 bases removed from V and 0 bases from J, the gap between germline ends came to 14 bases. The CDR3: CASSPGTHTMNTEAFF. In DNA form, the CDR3 reads TGTGCCAGCTCACCTGGGACTCATACTATGAACACTGAAGCTTTCTTT.

The CDR3 DNA follows: TGTGCCAGTAGTTGGACGTACAGGGGTGGTGGCTACACCTTC. As protein: CASSWTYRGGGYTF. The gene calls are TRBV19 and TRBJ1-2; 7 bases are shared with TRBD1. Germline CDR1 is LNHDA and CDR2 is SQIVND (reference sequence). This CDR3 contains 14 residues. With V trimmed by 5 bases and J by 7 bases, 10 bases remained unmatched.

The V call is TRBV19, the J call TRBJ2-1, with 9 bases lining up with TRBD2. This CDR3 is 15 amino acids long. The J segment lost 2 bases and the V segment lost 7 bases, leaving 6 bases of the junction unmatched. Germline CDR1 is LNHDA and CDR2 is SQIVND (reference sequence). The chain's CDR3 is CASIETSGAYNEQFF. CDR3 DNA sequence: TGTGCCAGTATCGAGACTAGCGGCGCCTACAATGAGCAGTTCTTC.

The rearrangement links TRBV7-2 to TRBJ2-3, with TRBD1 matching over 8 bases. CDR1 is SGHTA, CDR2 FQGNSA, per germline. Losses at the gene ends were 5 bases for V and 4 bases for J; bases not matched to a gene: 8. The CDR3 is made up of 15 amino acids. In DNA form, the CDR3 reads TGTGCCAGCAGCCCAAGGACAGGGTTCGCAGATACGCAGTATTTT. Its protein is CASSPRTGFADTQYF.

The chain is built from TRBV9 and TRBJ2-7; the D is unclear. The CDR3 covers 13 residues. The germline V gene has CDR1 SGDLS and CDR2 YYNGEE. Trimming stripped 2 bases from V and 5 bases from J, with 11 bases between. In DNA, the CDR3 is TGTGCCAGCAGCGTCGCTGGGTATAACGAGCAGTACTTC. Translation: CASSVAGYNEQYF.

The chain combines TRBV7-2 with TRBJ2-1, with a tentative D call TRBD1 (5 bases). Germline V gene data show CDR1 as SGHTA and CDR2 as FQGNSA. The CDR3 loop spans 14 amino acids. The V end was cut by 2 bases, the J end by 4 bases, with 9 bases between. CDR3 sequence (DNA): TGTGCCAGCAGCTTATTGGGGCAGTACAATGAGCAGTTCTTC. This codes for CASSLLGQYNEQFF.

The chain carries TRBV7-8 and TRBJ2-6; D remains unclear. The CDR3 has 14 residues. The V end was cut by 5 bases, the J end by 0 bases, with 5 bases between. Germline CDR1 is SGHVS and CDR2 is FQNEAQ. CDR3 coding DNA: TGTGCCAGCAGCCTAAACTCTGGGGCCAACGTCCTGACTTTC. It encodes CASSLNSGANVLTF.

The rearrangement links TRBV15 to TRBJ2-5, with D maybe TRBD2 (6 bases). The V end was cut by 3 bases, the J end by 2 bases, with 16 bases between. This CDR3 is built from 16 residues. Germline V gives CDR1 LNHNV, CDR2 YYDKDF (reference sequence). The CDR3 here is CATSSFTGGGQETQYF. CDR3 DNA: TGTGCCACCAGCAGTTTTACGGGCGGAGGGCAAGAGACCCAGTACTTC.

The J gene is TRBJ1-2, the V gene TRBV28; 10 positions agree with TRBD1. Germline CDR1 MDHEN, CDR2 SYDVKM. The CDR3 extends over 17 amino acids. V was pared by 3 bases and J by 6 bases, with 13 bases of the junction left unmatched. The CDR3 is CASSFFHRGQGTNGYTF. The CDR3 nucleotides read TGTGCCAGCAGTTTCTTTCATCGGGGACAGGGGACCAATGGCTACACCTTC.

V is TRBV28 and J is TRBJ1-5, with D perhaps TRBD1 (6 bases). V shed 4 bases and J shed 7 bases, with 23 bases lying between them. This CDR3 has 17 amino acids. CDR1 MDHEN and CDR2 SYDVKM come from the germline V gene. The CDR3 DNA reads as TGTGCCAGCAGTTCCCTGTCTTTCAGGGGCTCAGGGCAGCCCCAGCATTTT. It codes for CASSSLSFRGSGQPQHF.

This sequence joins TRBV7-8 and TRBJ2-6; 8 bases fit TRBD1. The trim removed 1 base at V and 3 bases at J, leaving 8 bases unmatched. The CDR3 spans 18 residues. CDR1 and CDR2 from the germline V gene are SGHVS and FQNEAQ. The CDR3 spells CASSLGDFRGRGANVLTF. The CDR3 DNA reads TGTGCCAGCAGCTTAGGCGACTTCAGGGGGCGTGGGGCCAACGTCCTGACTTTC.

In the case of this clone: Possible read error: a much larger clone is one base away. V and J are TRBV5-6 and TRBJ1-1; D is uncertain. The CDR3 is 12 residues long. Trimming shortened V by 1 base and J by 1 base, and 2 bases separated the two germline ends. Germline CDR1 and CDR2: SGHDT and YYEEEE. Here the CDR3 reads CASSLTNTEAFF. The CDR3 coding sequence is TGTGCCAGCAGCTTGACGAACACTGAAGCTTTCTTT.

The CDR3 here is CASRTGGWMNTEAFF. The CDR3 nucleotides read TGTGCCAGCAGGACAGGGGGTTGGATGAACACTGAAGCTTTCTTT. V usage is TRBV6-5 and J usage is TRBJ1-1; TRBD1 matches at 9 bases. Germline values: CDR1 MNHEY, CDR2 SVGAGI. The CDR3 covers 15 residues. The junction had 5 bases not matched to a gene; V was cut back by 6 bases and J by 0 bases.

J is TRBJ2-6 and V is TRBV9; the D is unclear. The CDR3 length is 19 residues. V lost 2 bases and J lost 0, with 18 bases in between. Germline V CDR1 and CDR2: SGDLS, YYNGEE. CDR3 residues: CASSVASDGISSGANVLTF. In DNA, the CDR3 is TGTGCCAGCAGCGTGGCCTCTGACGGAATAAGCTCTGGGGCCAACGTCCTGACTTTC.

This clone has at least ten counts. The chain uses TRBV11-3 and TRBJ1-1; D might be TRBD1 (6 bases). Trimming left V 2 bases short and J 6 bases short, with 10 bases between. Looked up from germline, CDR1 is SGHNT and CDR2 is YENEEA. The CDR3 runs 13 residues. The CDR3 nucleotides read TGTGCCAGCAGCTTACTTAGGGGGGCTGAAGCTTTCTTT. Translation: CASSLLRGAEAFF. Combining the CDR3 with reference TRBV11-3 and TRBJ1-1 gives the whole variable domain EAGVVQSPRYKIIEKKQPVAFWCNPISGHNTLYWYLQNLGQGPELLIRYENEEAVDDSQLPKDRFSAERLKGVDSTLKIQPAELGDSAVYLCASSLLRGAEAFFGQGTRLTVV.

This sequence joins TRBV6-5 and TRBJ2-1; the D gene is possibly TRBD1 (5 bases). From germline, CDR1 is MNHEY and CDR2 SVGAGI. The CDR3 loop spans 12 amino acids. Trimming removed 2 bases at V and 12 bases at J, with 11 bases between. CDR3 residues: CASSYRGIVQFF. DNA for the CDR3: TGTGCCAGCAGTTACAGGGGAATAGTGCAGTTCTTC.

The chain is built from TRBV19 and TRBJ1-2; 7 bases line up with TRBD1. After removal of 6 bases from V and 7 bases from J, the junction contained 11 bases not matched to a gene. Germline loops: CDR1 LNHDA, CDR2 SQIVND (reference sequence). This CDR3 region has 14 residues. The CDR3 here is CASRPDRQGRGYTF. For the CDR3, the DNA is TGTGCCAGTAGACCCGATCGACAGGGCCGTGGCTACACCTTC.

The table lists this clone with a few counts. The CDR3 spells CASSSGSKGAFF. The CDR3, as DNA: TGTGCCAGCAGCTCCGGGTCCAAGGGAGCTTTCTTT. The V gene is TRBV28, the J gene TRBJ1-1; no clear D gene. Trimming stripped 6 bases from V and 10 bases from J, with 15 bases between. CDR3 length: 12 amino acids. In germline, CDR1 is MDHEN, CDR2 SYDVKM.

Turning to this clone: This specimen includes other DNA sequences encoding the same CDR3. The rearrangement links TRBV27 to TRBJ1-2; a possible D gene is TRBD1 (6 bases). The germline V gene encodes CDR1 MNHEY and CDR2 SMNVEV (reference sequence). The CDR3 runs to 12 residues. Trimming cost V 6 bases and J 4 bases, with 9 bases left between them. The CDR3 spells CASRDRLYGYTF. The CDR3, as DNA: TGTGCCAGCAGAGACAGGCTCTATGGCTACACCTTC.

With regard to this clone: The junction shows a germline mismatch at one end, possibly a read error. V and J are TRBV5-1 and TRBJ1-5; 9 bases align to TRBD1. The CDR3 totals 14 residues. CDR1 is SGHRS, CDR2 YFSETQ, per germline. The CDR3 region is CVSSQDRGSQPQHF. The CDR3 region has the DNA TGCGTCAGCAGCCAAGACAGGGGGAGTCAGCCCCAGCATTTT.